This T cell receptor (beta chain) was identified during a study of identical twins. V dropped 2 bases and J dropped 1; count of bases not matched to a gene: 4. There are 15 residues in the CDR3. MiXCR, run by TCRdb on the 5' RACE reads, gives a single entry per CDR3 protein. This table holds more than 1.5 million distinct CDR3 sequences, 25% to 35% found once. The source of this sequence is a newborn girl in good health. The J gene is TRBJ2-5, the V gene TRBV12-3 or TRBV12-4, with 7 nucleotides matching TRBD2. The sequenced sample consisted of cord blood. The CDR3 DNA reads TGTGCCAGCAGTTTATCGCCTAGCGGCCAAGAGACCCAGTACTTC. Protein sequence: CASSLSPSGQETQYF.